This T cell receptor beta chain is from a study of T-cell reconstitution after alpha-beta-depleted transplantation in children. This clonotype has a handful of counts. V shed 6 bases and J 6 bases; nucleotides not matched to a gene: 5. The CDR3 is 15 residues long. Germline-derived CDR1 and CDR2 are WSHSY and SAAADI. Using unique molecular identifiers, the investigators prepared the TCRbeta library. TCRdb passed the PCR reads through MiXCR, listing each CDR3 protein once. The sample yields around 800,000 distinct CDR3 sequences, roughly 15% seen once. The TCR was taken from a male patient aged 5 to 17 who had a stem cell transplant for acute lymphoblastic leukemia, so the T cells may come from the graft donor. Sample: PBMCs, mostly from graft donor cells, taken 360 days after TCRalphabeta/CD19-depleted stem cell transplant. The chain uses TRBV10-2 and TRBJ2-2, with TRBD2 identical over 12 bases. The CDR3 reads CASRRLAGVPGELFF. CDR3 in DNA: TGCGCCAGCAGACGACTAGCGGGAGTTCCCGGGGAGCTGTTTTTT.